Listed here are 25 T cell receptor beta chains from one sample, sequenced in a study of beta chain features in type 1 diabetes. TCRB transcripts that were expressed got sequenced, as all of the isolated RNA had been reverse transcribed. Libraries were prepared by immunoSEQ multiplex PCR; TCRdb keeps only in-frame clonotypes and omits some of them. The sample comprises some 300,000 clones, 7.5% to 9.5% of which are singletons, and approximately 0.93% rests with the top ten. What was sequenced was central memory CD4+ T cells from blood. All receptors come from a woman aged 18-29 years in good health.

V and J are TRBV18 and TRBJ2-1, with 12 bases fitting TRBD1. There are 17 residues in the CDR3. The germline V gene has CDR1 KGHSH and CDR2 LQKENI. The ends lost 3 bases at V and 4 bases at J; junction bases unmatched: 7. The CDR3 region has the DNA TGTGCCAGCTCACCGACCGGGACAGGGGGCCGGTACAATGAGCAGTTCTTC. It yields the protein CASSPTGTGGRYNEQFF.

This clone has just a few counts. The chain employs TRBV7-3 and TRBJ2-5; a weak D match, TRBD1 (6 bases). Germline CDR1 is SGHTA and CDR2 is FQGTGA. CDR3 size: 15 residues. V was cut by 1 base and J by 2 bases, with 11 bases left in between. The CDR3 sequence is CASSLMGAGQETQYF. As DNA, the CDR3 is TGTGCCAGCAGCTTAATGGGGGCAGGACAAGAGACCCAGTACTTC.

In this sample, this clone turned up a few times. The rearrangement uses TRBV7-2 and TRBJ2-7; TRBD1 matches 7 bases. V dropped 4 bases and J dropped 3; count of bases not matched to a gene: 0. Germline values: CDR1 SGHTA, CDR2 FQGNSA. This CDR3 has 12 residues. The CDR3, as DNA: TGTGCCAGCAGCTGGGACAGCTACGAGCAGTACGTC. It translates to CASSWDSYEQYV.

This clone was counted a few times. The chain uses TRBV28 and TRBJ2-2; TRBD1 agrees at 10 bases. V gave up 4 bases and J gave up 3 bases; unmatched junction bases: 2. This CDR3 is 15 amino acids long. Germline V gives CDR1 MDHEN, CDR2 SYDVKM. The CDR3 loop is CASSSGTGDTGELFF. The DNA for the CDR3 is TGTGCCAGCAGTTCCGGGACAGGGGACACCGGGGAGCTGTTTTTT.

For this clone: Distinct nucleotide sequences in the sample also encode this CDR3. This chain links TRBV4-1 with TRBJ2-2; perhaps TRBD1 as D (5 bases). Germline CDR1 and CDR2: MGHRA and YSYEKL. The CDR3 covers 14 residues. Trimming stripped 0 bases from V and 4 bases from J, with 6 bases between. The CDR3 sequence: CASSQDRATGELFF. The CDR3 region has the DNA TGCGCCAGCAGCCAAGACAGGGCCACCGGGGAGCTGTTTTTT.

This clone was observed a handful of times. The rearrangement joins TRBV7-9 to TRBJ2-1; 8 nucleotides line up with TRBD2. V gave up 1 base and J gave up 7 bases; unmatched junction bases: 6. The germline V gene encodes CDR1 SEHNR and CDR2 FQNEAQ (reference sequence). The CDR3 length is 15 residues. CDR3 sequence: CASSLVGGRWNEQFF. The CDR3 DNA reads TGTGCCAGCAGCTTAGTGGGCGGGAGGTGGAATGAGCAGTTCTTC.

The chain combines TRBV28 with TRBJ1-6, with D hard to call. Trimming took off 7 bases at V and 6 bases at J, with 13 bases between the two ends. The germline V gene has CDR1 MDHEN and CDR2 SYDVKM. This CDR3 spans 14 amino acids. CDR3: CASKSGSANSPLHF. CDR3 nucleotides: TGTGCCAGCAAGTCCGGATCAGCTAATTCACCCCTCCACTTT.

A few counts support this clone. The rearrangement joins TRBV15 to TRBJ2-2; D call uncertain. The CDR3 runs to 16 residues. Germline V gene data show CDR1 as LNHNV and CDR2 as YYDKDF (reference sequence). V lost 4 bases and J lost 8, with 20 bases in between. This CDR3 is CATSKRATDPVGELFF. The DNA for the CDR3 is TGTGCCACCAGCAAACGAGCTACCGATCCAGTGGGGGAGCTGTTTTTT.

The chain has TRBV9 and TRBJ1-5; possibly TRBD1 for D (5 bases). Trimming pared 3 bases from V and 9 bases from J, leaving 16 bases between. The CDR3 is made up of 14 amino acids. Germline-derived CDR1 and CDR2 are SGDLS and YYNGEE. CDR3 region: CASSAYQGLGPQHF. In DNA form, the CDR3 reads TGTGCCAGCAGCGCATACCAGGGTCTGGGGCCCCAGCATTTT.

This clone appeared many times. The rearrangement links TRBV7-2 to TRBJ2-5; unclear D gene. The germline CDR1 and CDR2 sequences are SGHTA and FQGNSA. The CDR3 consists of 13 residues. V gave up 2 bases and J gave up 2 bases, with 6 bases separating them. The CDR3 DNA is TGTGCCAGCAGCTTATCACTTCAAGAGACCCAGTACTTC. Residues: CASSLSLQETQYF. The whole variable domain, remainder taken from reference TRBV7-2 and TRBJ2-5, is GAGVSQSPSNKVTEKGKDVELRCDPISGHTALYWYRQSLGQGLEFLIYFQGNSAPDKSGLPSDRFSAERTGGSVSTLTIQRTQQEDSAVYLCASSLSLQETQYFGPGTRLLVL.

Only a few counts were recorded for this clone. This chain uses TRBV7-8 with TRBJ2-1, with D possibly matching TRBD2 (5 bases). Trimming pared 1 base from V and 4 bases from J, leaving 17 bases between. The V gene's germline CDR1 is SGHVS and CDR2 FQNEAQ. CDR3 size: 17 residues. The CDR3 loop is CASSLERRAGWYNEQFF. The DNA for the CDR3 is TGTGCCAGCAGCTTAGAAAGGCGGGCAGGATGGTACAATGAGCAGTTCTTC.

In this sample, this clone turned up a few times. This chain uses TRBV7-8 with TRBJ1-1; D possibly corresponds to TRBD1 (6 bases). Per the germline V gene, CDR1 is SGHVS and CDR2 is FQNEAQ. V shed 3 bases and J shed 3 bases, with 11 bases lying between them. This CDR3 is 14 amino acids long. CDR3 nucleotide sequence: TGTGCCAGCAGCTTTAGGGGGAGTGACACTGAAGCTTTCTTT. Protein sequence: CASSFRGSDTEAFF. The complete variable domain, with remaining parts taken from reference TRBV7-8 and TRBJ1-1, reads GAGVSQSPRYKVAKRGQDVALRCDPISGHVSLFWYQQALGQGPEFLTYFQNEAQLDKSGLPSDRFFAERPEGSVSTLKIQRTQQEDSAVYLCASSFRGSDTEAFFGQGTRLTVV.

There are many counts of this clone. V is TRBV7-9 and J is TRBJ1-2; no clear D. The CDR3 sequence is 9 residues long. V was shortened by 8 bases and J by 7 bases, with 5 bases between the two germline ends. Germline CDR1 and CDR2: SEHNR and FQNEAQ (reference sequence). This chain's CDR3 is CASEGGYTF. The CDR3, as DNA: TGTGCCAGCGAGGGTGGCTACACCTTC.

This chain links TRBV7-8 with TRBJ1-2; TRBD1 agrees at 7 bases. The CDR3 extends over 18 amino acids. V dropped 1 base and J dropped 7; count of bases not matched to a gene: 18. CDR1 is SGHVS and CDR2 is FQNEAQ in the germline V gene. DNA of the CDR3: TGTGCCAGCAGCTTAGGCCCCGCGACAGGGTTGGGAGTAGGTGGCTACACCTTC. This gives the protein CASSLGPATGLGVGGYTF.

Many counts were recorded for this clone. The chain combines TRBV9 with TRBJ1-2, with D possibly matching TRBD1 (5 bases). The CDR3 is 15 amino acids. V was cut by 0 bases and J by 7 bases, with 16 bases left in between. Looked up from germline, CDR1 is SGDLS and CDR2 is YYNGEE. CDR3 loop: CASSVAPRQGGGYTF. CDR3 nucleotides: TGTGCCAGCAGCGTAGCTCCAAGGCAGGGCGGTGGCTACACCTTC. The full variable domain, rest sourced from reference TRBV9 and TRBJ1-2, is DSGVTQTPKHLITATGQRVTLRCSPRSGDLSVYWYQQSLDQGLQFLIQYYNGEERAKGNILERFSAQQFPDLHSELNLSSLELGDSALYFCASSVAPRQGGGYTFGSGTRLTVV.

The chain combines TRBV7-2 with TRBJ1-3; D is ambiguous. V was cut by 4 bases and J by 1 base, with 8 bases left in between. Per germline, CDR1 SGHTA and CDR2 FQGNSA. The CDR3 loop spans 14 amino acids. CDR3 in amino acids: CASSSGMSGNTIYF. CDR3 bases: TGTGCCAGCAGCTCCGGGATGTCTGGAAACACCATATATTTT.

This clone turned up a few times. V and J are TRBV20-1 and TRBJ2-3; no firm D call. CDR1 is DFQATT and CDR2 is SNEGSKA in the germline V gene (reference sequence). Between the trimmed V and J ends, which lost 2 bases and 6 bases, there was a span of 6 bases. This CDR3 has 11 residues. CDR3 DNA: TGCAGTGCTAGACTTTCCGATACGCAGTATTTT. Residues: CSARLSDTQYF.

The rearrangement links TRBV6-5 to TRBJ2-7, with 9 nucleotides matching TRBD1. CDR3 length: 15 residues. Germline trimming cut 6 bases from V and 0 bases from J; bases unmatched to any gene: 6. Germline lookup yields CDR1 MNHEY and CDR2 SVGAGI. The CDR3 loop is CASRLTGGDSYEQYF. The CDR3 DNA reads as TGTGCCAGCAGGCTGACAGGGGGTGACTCCTACGAGCAGTACTTC.

The J gene is TRBJ2-6, the V gene TRBV6-5; D call uncertain. V lost 2 bases to trimming and J lost 5 bases, with 7 bases between them. The CDR3 runs to 14 residues. The germline CDR1 and CDR2 sequences are MNHEY and SVGAGI. CDR3 nucleotides: TGTGCCAGCAGTTACGGGCAGTGGGCCAACGTCCTGACTTTC. It is translated as CASSYGQWANVLTF.

This chain joins TRBV7-2 and TRBJ2-3; 8 bases are shared with TRBD1. The CDR3 consists of 14 residues. Germline trimming cut 4 bases from V and 3 bases from J; bases unmatched to any gene: 3. Germline V lookup: CDR1 SGHTA, CDR2 FQGNSA. The DNA for the CDR3 is TGTGCCAGCAGCTCGCAGGGGGCAACAGATACGCAGTATTTT. Translating gives CASSSQGATDTQYF.

This clone was found a few times. CDR3 in DNA: TGTGCCAGCAGTGAATACCAACCCTGGCCAGGATCCTACGAGCAGTACGTC. This gives the protein CASSEYQPWPGSYEQYV. The rearrangement links TRBV25-1 to TRBJ2-7, with D hard to call. There are 17 residues in the CDR3. CDR1 and CDR2 from the germline V gene are MGHDK and SYGVNS. Deletions cut 0 bases from V and 1 base from J, with 16 bases between.

In the case of this clone: A read error may be the cause here, since a much bigger clone is one base away. The chain links TRBV5-5 to TRBJ1-2; D gene uncertain. V was pared by 0 bases and J by 0 bases, with 3 bases between. This CDR3 spans 13 amino acids. CDR1 and CDR2 from the germline V gene are SGHKS and YYEKEE (reference sequence). For the CDR3, the DNA is TGTGCCAGCAGCTTGGAACCTAACTATGGCTACACCTTC. It encodes CASSLEPNYGYTF.

The J gene is TRBJ1-6, the V gene TRBV13; TRBD1 aligns across 10 bases. In germline, CDR1 is PRHDT, CDR2 FYEKMQ (reference sequence). After removal of 3 bases from V and 9 bases from J, the junction contained 5 bases not matched to a gene. The CDR3 spans 15 residues. CDR3 in amino acids: CASSFSGTGVSPLHF. DNA for the CDR3: TGTGCCAGCAGCTTTTCCGGGACAGGGGTTTCACCCCTCCACTTT.

This clone was counted at least ten times. The J gene is TRBJ2-5, the V gene TRBV4-3; D call uncertain. The CDR3 consists of 14 residues. Germline CDR1 is LGHNA and CDR2 is YSLEER. Deletions cut 0 bases from V and 4 bases from J, with 9 bases between. The CDR3 nucleotides read TGCGCCAGCAGCCAAGATTGGGTCTCAGAGACCCAGTACTTC. Its protein product is CASSQDWVSETQYF.

V and J are TRBV7-2 and TRBJ1-2; the D gene is possibly TRBD1 (6 bases). The CDR3 loop spans 14 amino acids. Germline V lookup: CDR1 SGHTA, CDR2 FQGNSA. V was shortened by 4 bases and J by 5 bases, with 14 bases between the two germline ends. The CDR3 region has the DNA TGTGCCAGCAGCTATGACCAGGGGAGATATGGCTACACCTTC. Its translation is CASSYDQGRYGYTF.